These T cell receptor beta chains were read from a single sample in a study of CD8 T cells in Susac syndrome. MiXCR, run by TCRdb on the immunoSEQ multiplex PCR reads, gives a single entry per CDR3 protein. The top ten hold 0.09% to 0.1% of the sample, which has over 150,000 distinct CDR3 sequences, 85% to 95% seen once. Specimen: CD4+ T cells from PBMCs. The receptors stem from a human donor with Susac syndrome. CDR3s include the opening cysteine and the closing phenylalanine or tryptophan. The D gene is left open where the match is weak. Not every row has a clone size; where given, it reads once, few, many or a size class.

abundance | d_gene | j_gene | v_gene | CDR3nt | CDR3aa
- | - | TRBJ1-4 | TRBV19 | TGTGCCAGTAGTATCCGCCAGAAAAATGAAAAACTGTTTTTT | CASSIRQKNEKLFF
- | - | TRBJ2-3 | TRBV6-6 | TGTGCCAGCAGCCAGACAGCCATCCCAGGCACAGATACGCAGTATTTT | CASSQTAIPGTDTQYF
- | TRBD2 | TRBJ2-1 | TRBV20-1 | TGCAGTGCTAGACGACTAGCGGGGGCTTCCTACAATGAGCAGTTCTTC | CSARRLAGASYNEQFF
few | - | TRBJ2-1 | TRBV7-2 | TGTGCCAGCAGTCTGGGGCTAGCGAATGAGCAGTTCTTC | CASSLGLANEQFF
- | TRBD1 | TRBJ1-2 | TRBV4-3 | TGCGCCAGCAGCCAAGTCCCGGGACAGGTTTATGGCTACACCTTC | CASSQVPGQVYGYTF
- | - | TRBJ1-1 | TRBV23-1 | TGCGCCAGCGCACAGGGACTAGGCACTGAAGCTTTCTTT | CASAQGLGTEAFF
- | - | TRBJ2-3 | TRBV7-8 | TGTGCCAGCAGCTTAGGTCCGGGATTTAGCACAGATACGCAGTATTTT | CASSLGPGFSTDTQYF
- | TRBD2 | TRBJ2-1 | TRBV3-1 | TGTGCCAGCAGCCCCGGGACTAGCAGAAACAATGAGCAGTTCTTC | CASSPGTSRNNEQFF
- | TRBD1 | TRBJ1-5 | TRBV19 | TGTGCCAGTAGCCTGACAGGGGGCCTCATTAGCAATCAGCCCCAGCATTTT | CASSLTGGLISNQPQHF
once | TRBD2 | TRBJ2-7 | TRBV7-9 | TGTGCCAGCAGCTTGCGATGGGGATCTAGCGGGAGTTCCTACGAGCAGTACTTC | CASSLRWGSSGSSYEQYF
- | - | TRBJ2-2 | TRBV20-1 | TGCAGTGCTCCAGGGGTTACGAACACCGGGGAGCTGTTTTTT | CSAPGVTNTGELFF
- | TRBD1 | TRBJ1-1 | TRBV5-4 | TGTGCCAGCAGTCAAGGGGGCCCGAACACTGAAGCTTTCTTT | CASSQGGPNTEAFF
- | - | TRBJ1-6 | TRBV6-5 | TGTGCCAGCAGTTACTCGAAAGGATGGGGTTCACCCCTCCACTTT | CASSYSKGWGSPLHF
once | TRBD1 | TRBJ1-3 | TRBV20-1 | TGCAGTGCTAGCCGGGACAGCGGAAACACCATATATTTT | CSASRDSGNTIYF
- | - | TRBJ2-3 | TRBV19 | TGTGCCAGTAGCCCGGGACTGGCTGGCACAGATACGCAGTATTTT | CASSPGLAGTDTQYF
- | - | TRBJ1-1 | TRBV23-1 | TGCGCCGAGACGGGGGAGACTGAAGCTTTCTTT | CAETGETEAFF
- | - | TRBJ2-5 | TRBV29-1 | TGCAGCGTTTCTACAGAGACCCAGTACTTC | CSVSTETQYF
- | - | TRBJ2-3 | TRBV7-2 | TGTGCCAGCAGCTTTCGACAGGCCACAGATACGCAGTATTTT | CASSFRQATDTQYF
- | - | TRBJ2-3 | TRBV9 | TGTGCCAGCAGCACCGGCAGGGCAACAGATACGCAGTATTTT | CASSTGRATDTQYF
- | - | TRBJ1-2 | TRBV5-1 | TGCGCCAGCAGCTTATCGGGCGCTTTCGAGACGGTCAATGGCTACACCTTC | CASSLSGAFETVNGYTF
- | TRBD1 | TRBJ1-4 | TRBV30 | TGTGCCTGGAGCACAGGGGCAACGCGTTTTTTT | CAWSTGATRFF
- | TRBD1 | TRBJ2-2 | TRBV29-1 | TGCAGCGTTACGGGACAGGGGACGAACACCGGGGAGCTGTTTTTT | CSVTGQGTNTGELFF
- | - | TRBJ1-6 | TRBV12-5 | TGTGCTAGTGGTTTCGGACATTTCACGGATTCACCCCTCCACTTT | CASGFGHFTDSPLHF
- | TRBD1 | TRBJ1-2 | TRBV20-1 | TGCAGTGCTAGAGATCCGGGACAGGGGGCGCGGGACTATGGCTACACCTTC | CSARDPGQGARDYGYTF
- | TRBD1 | TRBJ2-7 | TRBV7-2 | TGTGCCAGCAGCCTGTGGACAGGGAACGAGCAGTACTTC | CASSLWTGNEQYF
- | TRBD2 | TRBJ2-5 | TRBV19 | TGTGCCAGTAGTACTAGCGGCCAAGAGACCCAGTACTTC | CASSTSGQETQYF
- | TRBD1 | TRBJ2-5 | TRBV7-3 | TGTGCCAGCAGCCAGGACAGGGGGTACCAAGAGACCCAGTACTTC | CASSQDRGYQETQYF
- | - | TRBJ2-7 | TRBV27 | TGTGCCAGCAGAGCACGGGGGCCGGAGTACTTC | CASRARGPEYF
- | - | TRBJ1-2 | TRBV19 | TGTGCCAGTAGTATTGAGGGCGCCTATGGCTACACCTTC | CASSIEGAYGYTF
- | - | TRBJ2-3 | TRBV5-4 | TGTGCCAGCAGCACCGCCGGGCGAAACACAGATACGCAGTATTTT | CASSTAGRNTDTQYF
- | TRBD2 | TRBJ2-7 | TRBV7-2 | TGTGCCAGCAGCTTAGCCGGAGCGGGAACCAGGGACGAGCAGTACTTC | CASSLAGAGTRDEQYF
- | - | TRBJ2-1 | TRBV20-1 | TGCAGTGCTAGTCCGATGGCTAGCGCCTACAATGAGCAGTTCTTC | CSASPMASAYNEQFF
- | - | TRBJ1-1 | TRBV7-6 | TGTGCCAGCAGCTTAGCGGTGGCAGGCTCCCTGAACACTGAAGCTTTCTTT | CASSLAVAGSLNTEAFF
- | TRBD2 | TRBJ2-5 | TRBV20-1 | TGCAGTGCTTGGGGGGGCCTAGCGGGGCATCAAGAGACCCAGTACTTC | CSAWGGLAGHQETQYF
- | - | TRBJ1-1 | TRBV29-1 | TGCAGCGTTGCACCACAGGGAAGGGCTTTCTTT | CSVAPQGRAFF
- | TRBD1 | TRBJ2-7 | TRBV5-1 | TGCGCCAGCAGCTACCCGGGACAGGGAACCAGCGAGCAGTACTTC | CASSYPGQGTSEQYF
- | - | TRBJ2-2 | TRBV12-5 | TGTGCTAGTGGTTTGGTACCAGAAACCACCGGGGAGCTGTTTTTT | CASGLVPETTGELFF
- | - | TRBJ1-5 | TRBV7-2 | TGTGCCAGCAGCCAAATAAGGGATCAGCCCCAGCATTTT | CASSQIRDQPQHF
- | TRBD1 | TRBJ1-2 | TRBV5-4 | TGTGCCAGCAGCTTGGGACAGGGGGCGGTTACACCCTATGGCTACACCTTC | CASSLGQGAVTPYGYTF
once | - | TRBJ1-1 | TRBV30 | TGTGCCTGGAGCCGGACAGACGGCACTGAAGCTTTCTTT | CAWSRTDGTEAFF
- | TRBD1 | TRBJ1-1 | TRBV2 | TGTGCCAGCAGTGGACAGGGATCCCCTGAAGCTTTCTTT | CASSGQGSPEAFF
- | TRBD2 | TRBJ2-1 | TRBV29-1 | TGCAGCGTAGAGGGACTAGCGGGGCCGTACAATGAGCAGTTCTTC | CSVEGLAGPYNEQFF
- | - | TRBJ1-2 | TRBV5-5 | TGTGCCAGCAGCTACGGACAGCACTATGGCTACACCTTC | CASSYGQHYGYTF
- | - | TRBJ2-3 | TRBV6-5 | TGTGCCAGCAGTTACTCGAGTCAGTTCGCAGATACGCAGTATTTT | CASSYSSQFADTQYF
- | TRBD1 | TRBJ2-7 | TRBV20-1 | TGCAGTGCTAGAGTCTTTGGGGACAGGCCCTCCTACGAGCAGTACTTC | CSARVFGDRPSYEQYF
once | TRBD1 | TRBJ2-5 | TRBV28 | TGTGCCAGCAGCCGTAGGACAGGGGGAGTGGAGACCCAGTACTTC | CASSRRTGGVETQYF